A selection of T cell receptor beta chains follows, all from one sample in a study of shared clonotypes between healthy human individuals. Assay used: immunoSEQ multiplex PCR; TCRdb lists only in-frame clones, some missing. Here the sample spans over 95,000 clones, 40% to 55% being singletons. Sequenced input: PBMCs. These receptors were collected from a woman aged 40 to 55 in good health. Some clones in this sample may be carry-over from other donors' samples. The CDR3 runs from the conserved cysteine through the conserved F or W. The D gene is left open where the match is weak. The listing skips clone size in some rows; elsewhere it reads once, few, many or a size class.

D	size	V	J	CDR3	DNA
TRBD1	many	TRBV30	TRBJ2-5	CAWGQGAGETQYF	TGTGCCTGGGGACAGGGGGCGGGTGAGACCCAGTACTTC
TRBD2	few	TRBV7-9	TRBJ2-3	CASRREDTDTQYF	TGTGCCAGCCGCCGGGAGGACACAGATACGCAGTATTTT
NA	NA	TRBV29-1	TRBJ2-3	CSVEGGRWAGRDTQYF	TGCAGCGTTGAAGGTGGACGTTGGGCAGGGAGGGATACGCAGTATTTT
NA	NA	TRBV30	TRBJ1-5	CAWSVSHSNQPQHF	TGTGCCTGGAGTGTATCACATAGCAATCAGCCCCAGCATTTT
TRBD2	many	TRBV15	TRBJ2-7	CATSILAGLDEQYF	TGTGCCACCAGCATCCTAGCGGGACTAGACGAGCAGTACTTC
NA	NA	TRBV30	TRBJ1-6	CAWSEAGQYSPLHF	TGTGCCTGGAGTGAGGCAGGACAATATTCACCCCTCCACTTT
TRBD1	NA	TRBV5-4	TRBJ1-1	CASSLNRGRAEAFF	TGTGCCAGCAGCTTGAACAGGGGTAGAGCTGAAGCTTTCTTT
NA	NA	TRBV13	TRBJ1-4	CASSDRTNEKLFF	TGTGCCAGCAGTGACAGAACTAATGAAAAACTGTTTTTT
TRBD2	NA	TRBV9	TRBJ2-5	CASSVVAGRTQYF	TGTGCCAGCAGCGTAGTAGCGGGAAGGACCCAGTACTTC
TRBD2	NA	TRBV6-5	TRBJ2-3	CASSSISGSPTDTQYF	TGTGCCAGCAGTTCTATAAGCGGGAGTCCTACAGATACGCAGTATTTT
TRBD1	NA	TRBV18	TRBJ2-2	CASSPTGQGAGELFF	TGTGCCAGCTCACCTACGGGACAGGGAGCCGGGGAGCTGTTTTTT
TRBD1	NA	TRBV7-2	TRBJ2-3	CASSRDRGPDTQYF	TGTGCCAGCAGCCGGGACAGAGGCCCAGATACGCAGTATTTT
TRBD2	NA	TRBV29-1	TRBJ2-1	CSAGTSVSNEQFF	TGCAGCGCCGGGACTAGCGTTTCGAATGAGCAGTTCTTC
NA	NA	TRBV6-4	TRBJ2-2	CASSVGPGDTGELFF	TGTGCCAGCAGTGTTGGGCCGGGGGACACCGGGGAGCTGTTTTTT
TRBD2	NA	TRBV4-2	TRBJ2-1	CASKDGRSGEQFF	TGTGCCAGCAAAGACGGGAGGAGCGGTGAGCAGTTCTTC
TRBD2	NA	TRBV18	TRBJ2-7	CASSPPLAGRSYEQYF	TGTGCCAGCTCACCCCCACTAGCGGGACGCTCCTACGAGCAGTACTTC
NA	NA	TRBV2	TRBJ1-2	CASGGPVGGYTF	TGTGCCAGCGGGGGACCGGTGGGTGGCTACACCTTC
NA	NA	TRBV5-5	TRBJ2-7	CASSQGGYYEQYF	TGCGCCAGCAGCCAAGGAGGGTACTACGAGCAGTACTTC
NA	NA	TRBV28	TRBJ1-4	CASSRASLYEKLFF	TGTGCCAGCAGCCGGGCCAGTTTGTATGAAAAACTGTTTTTT
NA	few	TRBV15	TRBJ1-2	CATSRDTRELGYTF	TGTGCCACCAGCAGAGATACCCGTGAACTTGGCTACACCTTC
NA	NA	TRBV4-3	TRBJ1-4	CASSQEIDKNEKLFF	TGCGCCAGCAGCCAAGAAATAGATAAGAATGAAAAACTGTTTTTT
TRBD2	NA	TRBV7-2	TRBJ2-7	CASSLAGGRATYEQYF	TGTGCCAGCAGCTTAGCGGGCGGGAGGGCTACCTACGAGCAGTACTTC
NA	NA	TRBV28	TRBJ1-6	CASSLSLFRDRNSPLHF	TGTGCCAGCAGTTTATCCCTTTTTCGGGACCGGAATTCACCCCTCCACTTT
NA	NA	TRBV28	TRBJ1-1	CASSLTNTEAFF	TGTGCCAGCAGTTTAACGAACACTGAAGCTTTCTTT
NA	NA	TRBV5-1	TRBJ2-3	CASSLAGGAPDTQYF	TGCGCCAGCAGCTTGGCCGGAGGGGCCCCAGATACGCAGTATTTT
TRBD2	NA	TRBV2	TRBJ2-5	CASRGWVAGSQETQYF	TGTGCCAGCAGAGGATGGGTAGCGGGATCCCAAGAGACCCAGTACTTC
TRBD2	once	TRBV20-1	TRBJ2-7	CSGLAPYEQYF	TGCAGTGGACTAGCTCCCTACGAGCAGTACTTC
TRBD1	NA	TRBV30	TRBJ2-7	CAWTLGDSADERYF	TGTGCCTGGACCTTAGGGGACAGCGCCGACGAGCGGTACTTC
TRBD1	once	TRBV2	TRBJ1-5	CASRGTGNQPQHF	TGTGCCAGCAGGGGGACAGGCAATCAGCCCCAGCATTTT
NA	NA	TRBV27	TRBJ2-7	CASSLSTGRHEQYF	TGTGCCAGCAGTCTCTCGACAGGGAGGCACGAGCAGTACTTC
TRBD1	NA	TRBV2	TRBJ1-4	CASRWGTGVREKLFF	TGTGCCAGCAGATGGGGGACAGGGGTTCGGGAAAAACTGTTTTTT
NA	NA	TRBV28	TRBJ2-2	CASQLANTGELFF	TGTGCCAGCCAACTAGCCAACACCGGGGAGCTGTTTTTT
TRBD1	few	TRBV7-9	TRBJ2-1	CASTRTGSDNEQFF	TGTGCCAGCACCCGGACAGGGTCGGACAATGAGCAGTTCTTC
NA	NA	TRBV20-1	TRBJ2-7	CSVMGPYEQYF	TGCAGTGTAATGGGACCCTACGAGCAGTACTTC
TRBD1	many	TRBV19	TRBJ1-5	CASSIARTGGFQPQHF	TGTGCCAGTAGTATAGCCAGGACAGGGGGTTTTCAGCCCCAGCATTTT
NA	NA	TRBV28	TRBJ2-7	CASSPAGQRYEQYF	TGTGCCAGCAGTCCCGCGGGACAGCGCTACGAGCAGTACTTC
NA	few	TRBV27	TRBJ2-7	CASSISQSYEQYF	TGTGCCAGCAGTATATCCCAATCCTACGAGCAGTACTTC
TRBD2	NA	TRBV18	TRBJ2-5	CASSPYVLAGNQETQYF	TGTGCCAGCTCACCATATGTGTTAGCGGGGAACCAAGAGACCCAGTACTTC
TRBD2	many	TRBV29-1	TRBJ2-3	CSVGTSGNTDTQYF	TGCAGCGTCGGGACTAGCGGGAACACAGATACGCAGTATTTT
NA	NA	TRBV9	TRBJ2-7	CASSPRDSSYEQYF	TGTGCCAGCAGCCCCCGGGACTCGTCCTACGAGCAGTACTTC
NA	NA	TRBV11-3	TRBJ2-7	CASSLRGAGDEQYF	TGTGCCAGCAGCTTAAGGGGGGCGGGCGACGAGCAGTACTTC
NA	few	TRBV7-2	TRBJ1-1	CASSLAHGNTEAFF	TGTGCCAGCAGCTTAGCGCACGGGAACACTGAAGCTTTCTTT
TRBD2	NA	TRBV5-1	TRBJ2-1	CASSPSGLEVNEQFF	TGCGCCAGCAGCCCGTCCGGACTAGAGGTAAATGAGCAGTTCTTC
NA	many	TRBV30	TRBJ2-5	CAWNLLGGEQYF	TGTGCCTGGAACCTCCTGGGGGGAGAGCAGTACTTC
NA	NA	TRBV30	TRBJ2-7	CAWSVFRRLPYEQYF	TGTGCCTGGAGCGTATTCCGGCGCCTCCCCTACGAGCAGTACTTC
TRBD1	few	TRBV29-1	TRBJ1-2	CSVRTGNGYTF	TGCAGCGTTCGGACAGGGAATGGCTACACCTTC
NA	NA	TRBV5-1	TRBJ2-5	CASSLAGETQYF	TGCGCCAGCAGCTTGGCCGGAGAGACCCAGTACTTC
TRBD2	NA	TRBV4-2	TRBJ2-7	CASSQDEATSGAYEQYF	TGTGCCAGCAGCCAAGACGAGGCGACTAGCGGGGCCTACGAGCAGTACTTC
NA	few	TRBV7-9	TRBJ2-7	CASSGSTGWAEQYF	TGTGCCAGCAGCGGAAGCACGGGATGGGCCGAGCAGTACTTC
TRBD2	NA	TRBV11-2	TRBJ2-5	CASSLGTSQDQETQYF	TGTGCCAGCAGCTTAGGGACTAGCCAAGACCAAGAGACCCAGTACTTC
NA	NA	TRBV6-5	TRBJ1-3	CASSYSRSGNTIYF	TGTGCCAGCAGTTACTCTAGGTCCGGGAACACCATATATTTT
TRBD1	few	TRBV29-1	TRBJ1-1	CSVNRDRNTEAFF	TGCAGCGTTAACCGGGACAGGAACACTGAAGCTTTCTTT
TRBD2	NA	TRBV30	TRBJ2-1	CASTSGGQQFF	TGTGCCTCCACTTCGGGAGGACAGCAGTTCTTC
TRBD2	many	TRBV29-1	TRBJ2-1	CSVGLAGYNEQFF	TGCAGCGTCGGACTAGCGGGCTACAATGAGCAGTTCTTC
NA	NA	TRBV6-6	TRBJ2-7	CASSYDASYEQYF	TGTGCCAGCAGTTACGACGCCTCCTACGAGCAGTACTTC
NA	NA	TRBV30	TRBJ1-2	CAWSVWEDGYTF	TGTGCCTGGAGTGTATGGGAGGACGGCTACACCTTC
TRBD2	many	TRBV7-9	TRBJ2-7	CASSPRTSGNEQYF	TGTGCCAGCAGCCCCCGGACTAGCGGAAACGAGCAGTACTTC
NA	NA	TRBV30	TRBJ2-1	CAWSGGGPLETLF	TGTGCCTGGAGCGGAGGGGGGCCCCTTGAAACCCTCTTC
TRBD1	NA	TRBV27	TRBJ2-1	CASSSTRDRVKTGYNEQFF	TGTGCCAGCAGTTCAACCCGGGACAGGGTAAAGACTGGCTACAATGAGCAGTTCTTC
NA	NA	TRBV23-1	TRBJ2-7	CASSQYKGLNEQYF	TGCGCCAGCAGTCAATACAAGGGGTTAAACGAGCAGTACTTC